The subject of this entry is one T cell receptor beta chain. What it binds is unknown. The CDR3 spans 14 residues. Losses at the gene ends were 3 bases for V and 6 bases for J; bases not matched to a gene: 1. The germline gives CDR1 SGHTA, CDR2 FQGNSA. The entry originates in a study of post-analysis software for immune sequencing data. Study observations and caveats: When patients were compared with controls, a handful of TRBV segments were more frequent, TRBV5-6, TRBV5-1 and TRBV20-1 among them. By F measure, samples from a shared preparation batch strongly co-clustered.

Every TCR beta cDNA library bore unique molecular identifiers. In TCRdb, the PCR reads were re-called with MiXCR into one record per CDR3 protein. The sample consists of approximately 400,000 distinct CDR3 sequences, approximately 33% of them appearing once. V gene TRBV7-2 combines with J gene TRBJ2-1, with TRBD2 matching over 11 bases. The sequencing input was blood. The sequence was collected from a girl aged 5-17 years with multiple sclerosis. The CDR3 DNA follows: TGTGCCAGCAGCTTCCTAGCGGGGGGCAATGAGCAGTTCTTC. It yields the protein CASSFLAGGNEQFF.